Each of the 23 T cell receptor beta chains below was sequenced from the same sample in a study of a mutant IDH1 vaccine in newly diagnosed glioma. For these receptors, no antigen is known. Sample time point: week 35, safety follow-up. Vaccination used 300 ug of mutant IDH1 20-mer peptide per dose, with topical imiquimod. Sequencing was performed with immunoSEQ multiplex PCR; in TCRdb, only in-frame clones are kept and a portion is missing. The profile shows approximately 45,000 clones, around 92% of them singletons. The sequenced sample was PBMCs, obtained from a glioma patient whose treatment included an IDH1 peptide vaccine. These receptors were obtained from a man aged 50 to 59 with glioma.

The chain employs TRBV2 and TRBJ2-3, with 9 bases that match TRBD2. Germline V gene lookup returns CDR1 SNHLY and CDR2 FYNNEI. The CDR3 runs 15 residues. Losses at the gene ends were 4 bases for V and 2 bases for J; bases not matched to a gene: 4. The DNA of the CDR3 is TGTGCCAGCAGTGGGGCTAGCGGGAACACAGATACGCAGTATTTT. It yields the protein CASSGASGNTDTQYF.

J is TRBJ2-1 and V is TRBV19; D is possibly TRBD2 (5 bases). Trimming took 5 bases from V and 4 from J, leaving 9 bases between them. CDR1 is LNHDA and CDR2 is SQIVND in the germline V gene (reference sequence). The CDR3 runs to 13 residues. The CDR3 DNA reads as TGTGCCAGTAGTCCTTTAGCGTACAATGAGCAGTTCTTC. It encodes CASSPLAYNEQFF.

This chain connects TRBV5-1 to TRBJ2-5; 11 nucleotides align to TRBD1. CDR1 and CDR2 from the germline V gene are SGHRS and YFSETQ. After removal of 4 bases from V and 4 bases from J, the junction contained 3 bases not matched to a gene. This CDR3 is 14 amino acids long. The chain's CDR3 is CASSQDRGRETQYF. DNA of the CDR3: TGCGCCAGCAGCCAGGACAGGGGGCGAGAGACCCAGTACTTC.

J is TRBJ2-5 and V is TRBV28; weak D call: TRBD2 (7 bases). Trimming stripped 8 bases from V and 5 bases from J, with 24 bases between. CDR3 length: 16 amino acids. CDR1 MDHEN and CDR2 SYDVKM come from the germline V gene. This chain's CDR3 is CASVHTQGLAVETQYF. In DNA, the CDR3 is TGTGCCAGCGTACACACACAGGGCCTAGCGGTTGAGACCCAGTACTTC.

The rearrangement uses TRBV4-1 and TRBJ2-3, with D possibly TRBD2 on 6 matching bases. The germline V and J ends were trimmed by 2 bases and 1 base, with 16 bases remaining between them. Germline V gene lookup returns CDR1 MGHRA and CDR2 YSYEKL. This CDR3 spans 17 amino acids. CDR3 loop: CASSQPSSGSGTDTQYF. The CDR3 DNA reads as TGCGCCAGCAGCCAACCTTCCTCCGGGAGCGGCACAGATACGCAGTATTTT.

This chain joins TRBV9 and TRBJ2-1, with 11 bases identical to TRBD2. This CDR3 contains 15 residues. Germline loops: CDR1 SGDLS, CDR2 YYNGEE. Losses at the gene ends were 4 bases for V and 7 bases for J; bases not matched to a gene: 7. In DNA form, the CDR3 reads TGTGCCAGCAGCATTCGACTAGCGGGATATAATGAGCAGTTCTTC. Its translation: CASSIRLAGYNEQFF.

The chain employs TRBV18 and TRBJ1-4; perhaps TRBD1 as D (5 bases). CDR1 is KGHSH, CDR2 LQKENI, per germline. CDR3 length equals 15 residues. Trimming cost V 3 bases and J 8 bases, with 16 bases left between them. Written as DNA, the CDR3 is TGTGCCAGCTCACCTCAAGACAGTTTTAGGGAAAAACTGTTTTTT. Translating gives CASSPQDSFREKLFF.

This rearrangement joins TRBV18 to TRBJ2-5; TRBD2 matches at 10 bases. V lost 3 bases and J lost 4; bases outside the gene matches: 8. CDR3 length equals 16 residues. Germline V gene data show CDR1 as KGHSH and CDR2 as LQKENI. CDR3: CASSPLAGASGETQYF. Here the CDR3 DNA reads TGTGCCAGCTCACCCCTAGCGGGAGCCTCGGGAGAGACCCAGTACTTC.

The rearrangement uses TRBV7-6 and TRBJ2-5, with D possibly matching TRBD2 (6 bases). V was trimmed by 7 bases and J by 1 base, leaving 13 bases between them. Per germline, CDR1 SGHVS and CDR2 FNYEAQ. This CDR3 spans 14 amino acids. The CDR3 nucleotides are TGTGCCAGCACCCCCATTAGCGGCCAAGAGACCCAGTACTTC. This codes for CASTPISGQETQYF. Based on the CDR3 plus reference TRBV7-6 and TRBJ2-5, the full variable domain is GAGVSQSPRYKVTKRGQDVALRCDPISGHVSLYWYRQALGQGPEFLTYFNYEAQQDKSGLPNDRFSAERPEGSISTLTIQRTEQRDSAMYRCASTPISGQETQYFGPGTRLLVL.

This chain joins TRBV11-2 and TRBJ1-6; 7 bases are a match to TRBD1. The CDR3 covers 15 residues. V trimming: 4 bases; J trimming: 6 bases; junction bases outside the gene matches: 6. In germline, CDR1 is SGHAT, CDR2 FQNNGV. The CDR3 coding sequence is TGTGCCAGCAGCTCCCGACAGGGTTTTAATTCACCCCTCCACTTT. This encodes CASSSRQGFNSPLHF.

The gene calls are TRBV27 and TRBJ2-7, with D possibly TRBD2 on 7 matching bases. The V and J ends lost 5 bases and 3 bases respectively, with 14 bases between them. The CDR3 runs 14 residues. CDR1 MNHEY and CDR2 SMNVEV come from the germline V gene (reference sequence). The CDR3 reads CASSPRGASYEQYF. The CDR3 region has the DNA TGTGCCAGCAGTCCCCGGGGGGCGAGCTACGAGCAGTACTTC.

CDR3 DNA: TGTGCCAGCAGCTTAGGGCTAAACTACGAGCAGTACTTC. Its translation: CASSLGLNYEQYF. This chain connects TRBV7-3 to TRBJ2-7; D is unclear. Trimming removed 2 bases at V and 3 bases at J, with 8 bases between. From germline, CDR1 is SGHTA and CDR2 FQGTGA. There are 13 residues in the CDR3.

V gene TRBV4-2 combines with J gene TRBJ2-5; 7 positions match TRBD2. The CDR3 covers 16 residues. Per germline, CDR1 LGHNA and CDR2 YNFKEQ. Unmatched junction bases numbered 6, after V lost 1 base and J lost 1 base. CDR3 loop: CASSQGVGGGQETQYF. The CDR3, as DNA: TGTGCCAGCAGCCAAGGGGTGGGCGGGGGCCAAGAGACCCAGTACTTC.

This chain connects TRBV7-9 to TRBJ2-5; D call uncertain. This CDR3 has 13 residues. With 3 bases removed from V and 1 base from J, the gap between germline ends came to 6 bases. CDR1 and CDR2 from the germline V gene are SEHNR and FQNEAQ (reference sequence). The CDR3 loop is CASSFRTQETQYF. The CDR3 DNA reads TGTGCCAGCAGCTTCAGGACCCAAGAGACCCAGTACTTC.

J is TRBJ2-7 and V is TRBV7-8, with TRBD2 matching over 7 bases. Trimming cost V 9 bases and J 3 bases; bases outside gene matches: 11. The CDR3 runs to 14 residues. Per germline, CDR1 SGHVS and CDR2 FQNEAQ. CDR3 bases: TGTGCCAGTTCTCATCAGCGGGGATACTACGAGCAGTACTTC. It yields the protein CASSHQRGYYEQYF.

The V call is TRBV7-3, the J call TRBJ1-1; D gene unclear. Trimming left V 3 bases short and J 2 bases short, with 7 bases between. Germline V gene lookup returns CDR1 SGHTA and CDR2 FQGTGA. The CDR3 runs to 13 residues. CDR3 sequence (DNA): TGTGCCAGCAGCTTCTCCACCAACACTGAAGCTTTCTTT. Residues: CASSFSTNTEAFF.

The chain links TRBV5-1 to TRBJ2-2, with TRBD1 matching 11 bases. The V gene's germline CDR1 is SGHRS and CDR2 YFSETQ. The length of the CDR3 is 15 residues. J lost 6 bases, V lost 2 bases, and 3 bases had no gene match. In DNA form, the CDR3 reads TGCGCCAGCAGCTTAGGACAGGGGGCATCCGGGGAGCTGTTTTTT. This sequence encodes CASSLGQGASGELFF.

The rearrangement uses TRBV7-2 and TRBJ1-4; 10 bases are shared with TRBD1. V lost 3 bases and J lost 8; bases outside the gene matches: 18. The CDR3 spans 19 residues. Germline CDR1 reads SGHTA; CDR2 reads FQGNSA. CDR3 protein: CASSLTGTGVPGGSEKLFF. CDR3 DNA sequence: TGTGCCAGCAGCTTGACCGGGACAGGGGTTCCCGGCGGGAGCGAAAAACTGTTTTTT.

This clone has a single count. The chain combines TRBV27 with TRBJ1-1; D perhaps matches TRBD1 (5 bases). Germline CDR1 reads MNHEY; CDR2 reads SMNVEV (reference sequence). The ends were cut back, 1 base at V and 6 bases at J, with 9 bases in the middle. The CDR3 spans 13 residues. CDR3 nucleotides: TGTGCCAGCAGTTTATTCGGGGCCTCTGAAGCTTTCTTT. Its translation is CASSLFGASEAFF.

The gene calls are TRBV7-2 and TRBJ2-7; 9 nucleotides match TRBD2. This CDR3 spans 15 amino acids. Germline trimming cut 5 bases from V and 3 bases from J; bases unmatched to any gene: 8. Looked up from germline, CDR1 is SGHTA and CDR2 is FQGNSA. CDR3: CASSLTSGQNYEQYF. The DNA for the CDR3 is TGTGCCAGCAGCCTGACTAGCGGCCAAAACTACGAGCAGTACTTC.

The rearrangement links TRBV6-1 to TRBJ2-7; D may correspond to TRBD1 or TRBD2 (6 bases each). The germline V gene has CDR1 MNHNS and CDR2 SASEGT. The length of the CDR3 is 14 residues. V lost 5 bases and J 3 bases, leaving 14 bases between the germline ends. In DNA form, the CDR3 reads TGTGCCAGCAGTTCCCACAGGGAGGACTACGAGCAGTACTTC. Translating gives CASSSHREDYEQYF.

This chain uses TRBV7-8 with TRBJ2-3, with 10 bases matching TRBD2. The junction had 4 bases not matched to a gene; V was cut back by 5 bases and J by 2 bases. CDR3 size: 15 residues. Germline loops: CDR1 SGHVS, CDR2 FQNEAQ. CDR3 sequence: CASSRTSGHTDTQYF. The CDR3 DNA reads TGTGCCAGCAGCAGGACTAGCGGTCACACAGATACGCAGTATTTT.

The V call is TRBV7-3, the J call TRBJ2-7, with D perhaps matching TRBD1 (6 bases). The CDR3 length is 15 residues. The germline V gene encodes CDR1 SGHTA and CDR2 FQGTGA. Trimming took 4 bases from V and 11 from J, leaving 24 bases between them. The CDR3 DNA reads as TGTGCCAGCAGCTCGGGGACACTTCGAGAGAGTAAGAAGTACTTC. Amino acids: CASSSGTLRESKKYF.